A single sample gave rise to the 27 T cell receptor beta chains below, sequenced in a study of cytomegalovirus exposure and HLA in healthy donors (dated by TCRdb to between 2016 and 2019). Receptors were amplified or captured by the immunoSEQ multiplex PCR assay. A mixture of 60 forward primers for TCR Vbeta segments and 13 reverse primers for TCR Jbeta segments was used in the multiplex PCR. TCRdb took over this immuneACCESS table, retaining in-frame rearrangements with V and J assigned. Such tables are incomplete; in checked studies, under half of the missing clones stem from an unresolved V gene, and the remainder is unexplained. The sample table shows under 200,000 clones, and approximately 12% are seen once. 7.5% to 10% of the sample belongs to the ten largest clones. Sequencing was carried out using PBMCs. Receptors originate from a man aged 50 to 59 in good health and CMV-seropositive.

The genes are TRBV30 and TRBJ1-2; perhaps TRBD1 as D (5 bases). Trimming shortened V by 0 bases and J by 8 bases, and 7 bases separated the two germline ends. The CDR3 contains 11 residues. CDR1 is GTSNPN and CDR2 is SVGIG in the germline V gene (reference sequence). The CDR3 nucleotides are TGTGCCTGGAGTGTATGGGGCGGCTACACCTTC. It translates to CAWSVWGGYTF.

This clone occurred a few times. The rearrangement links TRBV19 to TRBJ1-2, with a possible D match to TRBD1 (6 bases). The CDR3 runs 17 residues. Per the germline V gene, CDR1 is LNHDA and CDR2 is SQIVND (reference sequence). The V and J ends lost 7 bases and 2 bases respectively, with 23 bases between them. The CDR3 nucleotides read TGTGCCAGTAACCGACGGGCAGGGGATGCCAAAAACTATGGCTACACCTTC. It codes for CASNRRAGDAKNYGYTF.

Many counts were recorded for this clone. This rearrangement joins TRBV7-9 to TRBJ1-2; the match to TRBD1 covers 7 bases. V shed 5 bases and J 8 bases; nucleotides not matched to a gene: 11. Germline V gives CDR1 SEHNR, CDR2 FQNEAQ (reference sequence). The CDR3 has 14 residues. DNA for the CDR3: TGTGCCAGCAGCCTTACGAGGGGGCTAGGGGGCTACACCTTC. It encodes CASSLTRGLGGYTF.

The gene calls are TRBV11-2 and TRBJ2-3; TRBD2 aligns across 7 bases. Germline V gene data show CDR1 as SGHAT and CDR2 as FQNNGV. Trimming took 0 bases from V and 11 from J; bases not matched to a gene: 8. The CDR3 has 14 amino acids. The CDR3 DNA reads TGTGCCAGCAGCTTAGATCTAGCGGTCTGGATGCAGTATTTT. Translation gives CASSLDLAVWMQYF.

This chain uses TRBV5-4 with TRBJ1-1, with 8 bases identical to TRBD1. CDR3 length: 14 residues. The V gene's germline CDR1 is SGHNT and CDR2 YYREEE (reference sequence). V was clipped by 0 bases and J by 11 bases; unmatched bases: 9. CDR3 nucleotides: TGTGCCAGCAGCTTGGAATCCAGGGGGCGAGACGCTTTCTTT. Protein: CASSLESRGRDAFF.

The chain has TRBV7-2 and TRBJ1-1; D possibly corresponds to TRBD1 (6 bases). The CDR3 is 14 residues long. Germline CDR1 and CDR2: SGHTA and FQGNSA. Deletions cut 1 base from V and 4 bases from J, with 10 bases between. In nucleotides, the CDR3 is TGTGCCAGCAGCTTAGGGTGGGGGCGCACTGAAGCTTTCTTT. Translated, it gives CASSLGWGRTEAFF.

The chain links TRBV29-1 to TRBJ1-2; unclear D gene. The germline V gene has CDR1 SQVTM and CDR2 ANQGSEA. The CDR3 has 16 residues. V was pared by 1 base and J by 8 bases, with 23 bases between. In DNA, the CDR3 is TGCAGCGTTGAAGGTCGAATGGGCCCGGCCCGGGGAGGCTACACCTTC. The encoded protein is CSVEGRMGPARGGYTF.

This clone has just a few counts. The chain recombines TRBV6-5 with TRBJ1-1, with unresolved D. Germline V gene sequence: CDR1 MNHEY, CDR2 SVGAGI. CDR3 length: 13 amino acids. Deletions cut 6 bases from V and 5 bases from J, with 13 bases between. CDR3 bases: TGTGCCAGCAGCCTCATTCGGGGAACTGAAGCTTTCTTT. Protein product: CASSLIRGTEAFF.

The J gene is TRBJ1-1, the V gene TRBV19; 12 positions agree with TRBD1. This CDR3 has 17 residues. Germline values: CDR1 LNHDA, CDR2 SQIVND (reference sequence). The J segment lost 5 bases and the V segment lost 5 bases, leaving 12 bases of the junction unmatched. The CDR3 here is CASSPIGTGGEETEAFF. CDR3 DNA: TGTGCCAGTAGTCCTATCGGGACAGGGGGCGAGGAGACTGAAGCTTTCTTT.

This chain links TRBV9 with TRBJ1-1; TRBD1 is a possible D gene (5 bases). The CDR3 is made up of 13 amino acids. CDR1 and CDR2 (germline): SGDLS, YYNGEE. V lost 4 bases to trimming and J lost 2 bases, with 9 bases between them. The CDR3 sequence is CASSIQGNTEAFF. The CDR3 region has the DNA TGTGCCAGCAGCATCCAGGGAAACACTGAAGCTTTCTTT.

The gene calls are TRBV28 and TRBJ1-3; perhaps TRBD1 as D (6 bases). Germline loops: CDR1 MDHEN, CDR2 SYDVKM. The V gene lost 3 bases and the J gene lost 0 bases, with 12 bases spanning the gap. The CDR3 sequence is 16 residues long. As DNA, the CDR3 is TGTGCCAGCAGTTTGGGGGCCCTGAGCTCTGGAAACACCATATATTTT. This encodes CASSLGALSSGNTIYF.

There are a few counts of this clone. The CDR3 spells CASSREGTGELFF. CDR3 DNA sequence: TGTGCCAGCAGCCGGGAGGGGACCGGGGAGCTGTTTTTT. The chain links TRBV5-4 to TRBJ2-2; TRBD2 agrees at 8 bases. The germline V gene has CDR1 SGHNT and CDR2 YYREEE (reference sequence). The CDR3 is 13 amino acids. V dropped 4 bases and J dropped 5; count of bases not matched to a gene: 1.

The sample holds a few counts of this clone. CDR3 coding DNA: TGCGCCAGCAGCCAAGTGGGGGGGAATGGTGGCTACACCTTC. Amino acid sequence: CASSQVGGNGGYTF. The chain combines TRBV4-3 with TRBJ1-2; possibly TRBD1 for D (5 bases). V lost 1 base, J lost 7 bases, and 13 bases lay in between. This CDR3 contains 14 residues. CDR1 and CDR2 (germline): LGHNA, YSLEER.

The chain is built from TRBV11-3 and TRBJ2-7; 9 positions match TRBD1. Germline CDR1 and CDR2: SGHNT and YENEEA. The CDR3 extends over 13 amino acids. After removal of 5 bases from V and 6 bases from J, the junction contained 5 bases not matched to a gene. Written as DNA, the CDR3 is TGTGCCAGCAGCCCGGGACAGGGAAGCGAGCAGTACTTC. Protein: CASSPGQGSEQYF.

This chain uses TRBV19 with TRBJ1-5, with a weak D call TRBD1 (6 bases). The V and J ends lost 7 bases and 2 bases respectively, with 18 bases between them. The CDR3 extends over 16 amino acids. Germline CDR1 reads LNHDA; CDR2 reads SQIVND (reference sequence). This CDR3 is CASMGTSRGGNQPQHF. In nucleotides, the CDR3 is TGTGCCAGTATGGGGACCAGCAGGGGCGGCAATCAGCCCCAGCATTTT.

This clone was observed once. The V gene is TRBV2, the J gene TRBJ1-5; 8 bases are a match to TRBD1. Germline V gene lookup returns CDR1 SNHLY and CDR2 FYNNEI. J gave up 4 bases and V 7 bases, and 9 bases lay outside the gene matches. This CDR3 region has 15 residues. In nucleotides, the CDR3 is TGTGCCAGCACCCTCGACAGGGGCGGTAATCAGCCCCAGCATTTT. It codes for CASTLDRGGNQPQHF.

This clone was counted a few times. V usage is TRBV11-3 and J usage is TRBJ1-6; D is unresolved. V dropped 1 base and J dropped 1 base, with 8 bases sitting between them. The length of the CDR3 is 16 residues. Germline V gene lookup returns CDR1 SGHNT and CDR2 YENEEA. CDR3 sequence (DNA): TGTGCCAGCAGCTTAGTGGCAGGATCCTATAATTCACCCCTCCACTTT. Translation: CASSLVAGSYNSPLHF. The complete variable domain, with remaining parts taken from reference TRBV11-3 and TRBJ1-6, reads EAGVVQSPRYKIIEKKQPVAFWCNPISGHNTLYWYLQNLGQGPELLIRYENEEAVDDSQLPKDRFSAERLKGVDSTLKIQPAELGDSAVYLCASSLVAGSYNSPLHFGNGTRLTVT.

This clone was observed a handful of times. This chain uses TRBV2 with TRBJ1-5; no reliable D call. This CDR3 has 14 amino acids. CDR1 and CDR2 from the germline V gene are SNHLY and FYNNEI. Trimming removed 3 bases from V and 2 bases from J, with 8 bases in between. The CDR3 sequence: CASSEVEGNQPQHF. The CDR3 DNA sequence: TGTGCCAGCAGTGAGGTAGAGGGCAATCAGCCCCAGCATTTT. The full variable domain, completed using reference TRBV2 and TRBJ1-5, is EPEVTQTPSHQVTQMGQEVILRCVPISNHLYFYWYRQILGQKVEFLVSFYNNEISEKSEIFDDQFSVERPDGSNFTLKIRSTKLEDSAMYFCASSEVEGNQPQHFGDGTRLSIL.

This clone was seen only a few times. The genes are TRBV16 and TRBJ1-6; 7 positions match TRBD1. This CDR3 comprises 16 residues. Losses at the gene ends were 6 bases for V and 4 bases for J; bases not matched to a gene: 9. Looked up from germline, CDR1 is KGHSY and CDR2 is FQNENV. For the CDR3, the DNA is TGTGCCAGCAGAGCTACAGGGGACCCTTATAATTCACCCCTCCACTTT. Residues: CASRATGDPYNSPLHF.

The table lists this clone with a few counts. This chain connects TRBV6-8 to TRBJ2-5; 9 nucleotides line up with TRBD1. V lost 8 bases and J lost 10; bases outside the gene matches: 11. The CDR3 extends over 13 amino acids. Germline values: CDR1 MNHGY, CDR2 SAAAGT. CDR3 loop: CASGLLQGADQYF. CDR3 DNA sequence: TGTGCCAGCGGACTCCTACAGGGGGCGGACCAGTACTTC.

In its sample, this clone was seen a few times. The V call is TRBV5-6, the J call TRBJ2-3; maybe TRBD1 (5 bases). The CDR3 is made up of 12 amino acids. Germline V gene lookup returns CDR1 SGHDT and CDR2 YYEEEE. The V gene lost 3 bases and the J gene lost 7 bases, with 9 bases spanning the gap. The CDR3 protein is CASSSNRNTQYF. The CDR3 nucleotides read TGTGCCAGCAGCTCTAACAGGAATACGCAGTATTTT.

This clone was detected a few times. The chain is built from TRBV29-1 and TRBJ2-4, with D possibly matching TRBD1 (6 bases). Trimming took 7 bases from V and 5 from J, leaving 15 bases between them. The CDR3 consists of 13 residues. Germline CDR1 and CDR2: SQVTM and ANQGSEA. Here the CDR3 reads CSAQGRGQNIQYF. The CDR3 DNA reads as TGCAGCGCCCAGGGCAGGGGACAAAACATTCAGTACTTC.

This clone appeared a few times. CDR3 loop: CASTLGVYGYTF. The CDR3 DNA reads TGTGCCAGCACTCTCGGGGTTTATGGCTACACCTTC. The chain joins TRBV6-1 to TRBJ1-2; D remains unclear. Trimming took 7 bases from V and 5 from J, leaving 11 bases between them. The CDR3 has 12 residues. CDR1 and CDR2 from the germline V gene are MNHNS and SASEGT.

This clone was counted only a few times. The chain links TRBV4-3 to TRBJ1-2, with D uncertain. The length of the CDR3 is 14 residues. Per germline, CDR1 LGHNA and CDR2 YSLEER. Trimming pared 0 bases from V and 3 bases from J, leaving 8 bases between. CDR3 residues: CASSQELNYYGYTF. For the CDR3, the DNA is TGCGCCAGCAGCCAAGAACTGAATTACTATGGCTACACCTTC.

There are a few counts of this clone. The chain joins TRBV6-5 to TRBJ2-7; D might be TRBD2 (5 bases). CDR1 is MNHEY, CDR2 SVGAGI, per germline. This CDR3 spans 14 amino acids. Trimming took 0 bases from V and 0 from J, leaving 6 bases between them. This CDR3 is CASSYSGSSYEQYV. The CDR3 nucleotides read TGTGCCAGCAGTTACTCGGGGAGCTCCTACGAGCAGTACGTC.

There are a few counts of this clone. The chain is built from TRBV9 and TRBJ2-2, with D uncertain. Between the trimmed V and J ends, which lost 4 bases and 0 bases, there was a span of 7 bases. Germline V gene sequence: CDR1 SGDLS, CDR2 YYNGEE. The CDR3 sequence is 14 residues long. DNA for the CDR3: TGTGCCAGCAGCATGACACCGAACACCGGGGAGCTGTTTTTT. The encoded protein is CASSMTPNTGELFF.

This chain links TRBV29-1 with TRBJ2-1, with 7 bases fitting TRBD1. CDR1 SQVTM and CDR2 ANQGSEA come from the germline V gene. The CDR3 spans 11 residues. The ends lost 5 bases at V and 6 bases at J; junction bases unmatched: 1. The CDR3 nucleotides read TGCAGCGTTCGACAGGGCAATGAGCAGTTCTTC. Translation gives CSVRQGNEQFF.